This TCR beta chain came from a study of shared clonotypes between healthy human individuals (dated by TCRdb to the early 2020s). General notes on the study: A couple of women and a few men aged 18 to 49 years were included in the cohort. For each donor, three plates each were used for CD4 naive and CD4 memory, two plates were used for CD8 naive, and one plate was used for CD8 memory. The study deeply sequenced blood TCR repertoires of five healthy adults to estimate repertoire size and the extent of clonotype sharing between individuals. Libraries were prepared and TCR repertoires were sequenced by different laboratories using diverse techniques, in order to increase sequencing depth and limit assay-specific biases. Per donor, leukapheresis produced somewhere between about 0.9 and 9.5 billion PBMCs.

For this clone: The antigen this receptor binds is unknown. Within one base of it there is no much larger clone, and no base qualities were kept.

Healthy HIV-negative adults with no recently reported acute infections or vaccinations were included as donors. All donors were Caucasian adults living in Nashville, Tennessee, USA. CD4+ T cells were enriched by magnetic negative selection, after which naive cells were positively selected on CD45RA and the negative fraction was taken as the memory subset. Blood was obtained by leukapheresis, after which PBMCs were separated by Ficoll-Histopaque density gradient centrifugation and cryopreserved in liquid nitrogen vapor phase. Analytical flow cytometry was used to check the purity and quantity of each magnetically sorted T cell population. Each sorted fraction had its genomic DNA isolated and then quantified by UV absorbance on a Nanodrop 2000c. The CDR3 sequence holds 15 residues, the cysteine and phenylalanine included. CDR3 DNA is the only sequence kept; it has 45 bases, read in frame from the first base. For CDR1 and CDR2, the germline V gene lists SGHAT and FQNNGV. V gives up 1 base and J gives up 1 base, and the segment between their germline ends measures 10 bases.

Using the deep immunoSEQ assay, multiplex PCR amplified TCR CDR3 regions from genomic DNA. Genomic DNA extracted from each cell subset was distributed evenly over all wells of several immunoSEQ 96-well plates, and each plate served as one replicate. For sorted subsets, each replicate PCR was loaded with roughly 200 ng genomic DNA, equivalent to 25,000 to 35,000 T cell genomes. Purified libraries were quantified with a Qubit 3.0 fluorometer, sized on a Bioanalyzer 2100, and re-quantified with the KAPA Library Quantification kit. A separate single-read 150-cycle Illumina NextSeq 550 flow cell was used to sequence each immunoSEQ 96-well plate. The published analysis was carried out like this. Because only junctional sequences without quality scores were contained in the immunoSEQ output, filtering matching that applied to full-length reads could not be performed. Sequences were annotated with PyIR, a Python wrapper for IgBLAST v1.9, and V/J genes and CDR3 were assigned using IMGT germline references. Reads were filtered out if the reads had weak V/J assignments (E-value above 1e-6), no CDR3, stop codons, out-of-frame junctions, or ambiguous translated residues. V3J clonotypes were defined as sequences sharing the same inferred V gene, J gene, and CDR3 amino acid sequence. Percentage overlap between repertoires was computed as shared unique clonotypes divided by the size of the smaller repertoire. Three approaches were used to assess repertoire richness: RTK rarefaction, the Chao1 estimator, and Recon v2.1 estimates of unobserved clonotypes. Generation probabilities were computed with OLGA for all TCRbeta clonotypes obtained by the gDNA method from several donors. Sourced from immuneACCESS, this table was stored by TCRdb with only in-frame sequences that have V and J called. A share of the clones is absent; for the studies checked, an unresolved V gene accounts for under half, and the remainder has no known explanation. D and trimming were read from the DNA, whereas the V and J calls and clone size are those reported in that table. This sample holds some 1.1 million clones; about 72% were observed only once. Of the sample, 0.85% to 1% falls within the top ten clones.

Study-wide findings and limitations: The genetic and exposure-history diversity represented was limited by the small number of donors. Sharing across a few donors was observed for around 5% of naive CD4, 3% to 3.5% of naive CD8, 2.3% of memory CD4, and roughly 0.43% of memory CD8 clonotypes. Clonotypes shared by all four sorted-subset donors showed higher generation probabilities than non-shared clonotypes. Incomplete sequencing was indicated by rarefaction of sorted-subset datasets, despite the large sequencing depth. Sampling was restricted to blood, and TCR repertoires in tissues likely differ from the TCR repertoires found in blood. Pairwise subsampling indicated that sequencing depth was expected to affect the degree of clonotype sharing among donors. Naive subsets generally had larger estimated clonotype richness than memory subsets.

The sequenced sample consisted of memory CD4+ T cells from PBMCs. The cell subset or site tag for this specimen amounts to: CD45RA-negative fraction. Recombination linked TRBV11-2 to TRBJ1-1, with the D gene uncertain. This receptor was obtained from a man younger than 35 in good health. Some clones in this sample may be carry-over from other donors' samples. Here the CDR3 is given as CASSLGPESNTEAFF. In nucleotides, the sequence is TGTGCCAGCAGCTTAGGCCCAGAATCGAACACTGAAGCTTTCTTT.